This T cell receptor beta chain was recovered during a study of CD8 T cells in ankylosing spondylitis. Findings of the study overall: Some motif variants had been reported before (in reactive arthritis synovial fluid and blood). There was a TCR beta motif, made of several highly homologous variants, that appeared characteristic of ankylosing spondylitis blood.

This clonotype has a handful of counts. What it recognizes is unknown. TCR beta libraries were made by quantitative 5'-RACE with molecular barcodes. TCRdb re-derived calls from the 5' RACE reads in MiXCR, one entry per CDR3 protein. The table has 25,000 to 35,000 distinct CDR3 sequences, 12% to 15% seen once. CDR3 length: 13 residues. With V trimmed by 8 bases and J by 5 bases, 8 bases remained unmatched. V gene TRBV12-3 or TRBV12-4 combines with J gene TRBJ2-7, with 8 bases lining up with TRBD1. Sequenced: blood. This TCR was sampled from a male donor with ankylosing spondylitis or in good health (not recorded which). CDR3 amino acids: CASGRTGRHEQYF. CDR3 DNA: TGTGCCAGCGGTAGGACAGGGCGCCACGAGCAGTACTTC.